Listed below are T cell receptor beta chains from one sample, sequenced in a study of CD8 T cells in Susac syndrome. TCRdb analysed the immunoSEQ multiplex PCR reads with MiXCR anew, one entry per CDR3 protein. The data show about 71,000 distinct CDR3 sequences, nearly 96% seen once. What was sequenced was CD4+ T cells from PBMCs. These TCRs come from a human donor with multiple sclerosis. The CDR3 runs from the conserved cysteine through the conserved F or W. A D gene is named only where the DNA matches it firmly. A row's size may be missing; if present it is once, few, many or a size class.

d_call	v_call	clone_size	j_call	cdr3_nt	cdr3_aa
NA	TRBV3-1	NA	TRBJ1-1	TGTGCCAGCCTAAAAGGGGTAGGAGCTTTCTTT	CASLKGVGAFF
NA	TRBV12-3/TRBV12-4	NA	TRBJ2-3	TGTGCCAGCGGGCCTTCCTCGGGGGATACGCAGTATTTT	CASGPSSGDTQYF
TRBD2	TRBV29-1	NA	TRBJ2-1	TGCAGCGTCCAACAGAGACTAGCGGGCAATGAGCAGTTCTTC	CSVQQRLAGNEQFF
TRBD1	TRBV29-1	NA	TRBJ1-1	TGCAGCGTTGAAGTGACAGGGGCGGAGACTGAAGCTTTCTTT	CSVEVTGAETEAFF
NA	TRBV29-1	NA	TRBJ2-7	TGCAGCGTTATTTACCAGGAGGAGCAGTACTTC	CSVIYQEEQYF
NA	TRBV3-1	NA	TRBJ1-1	TGTGCCAGCAGCCAATTCGGAACTGAAGCTTTCTTT	CASSQFGTEAFF
NA	TRBV29-1	NA	TRBJ1-1	TGCAGCGTTGACGGGGTGAACACTGAAGCTTTCTTT	CSVDGVNTEAFF
NA	TRBV7-6	once	TRBJ1-1	TGTGCCAGCAGCTCACAGGGCCACACTGAAGCTTTCTTT	CASSSQGHTEAFF
TRBD2	TRBV20-1	NA	TRBJ2-3	TGCAGTGCTAGAGATTTTCAGCGGGGGGGCACAGATACGCAGTATTTT	CSARDFQRGGTDTQYF
NA	TRBV30	NA	TRBJ1-2	TGTGCCTGGGGGATAATGGGTGGCTACACCTTC	CAWGIMGGYTF
TRBD1	TRBV12-3/TRBV12-4	NA	TRBJ1-5	TGTGCCAGCAAGAGGACAGGGTTTCAGCCCCAGCATTTT	CASKRTGFQPQHF
TRBD2	TRBV20-1	NA	TRBJ2-7	TGCAGTGCTAGTGGCGGGAGCCCCTACGAGCAGTACTTC	CSASGGSPYEQYF
NA	TRBV30	NA	TRBJ2-2	TGTGCCTGGAATCGGGACTTCGCGAACACCGGGGAGCTGTTTTTT	CAWNRDFANTGELFF
NA	TRBV3-1	NA	TRBJ1-2	TGTGCCAGCAGCCCCACACATTGGACAGTACCAGCTAACTATGGCTACACCTTC	CASSPTHWTVPANYGYTF
NA	TRBV27	NA	TRBJ1-1	TGTGCCAGCAGTTTAAGGCAGCCGAACACTGAAGCTTTCTTT	CASSLRQPNTEAFF
NA	TRBV7-2	NA	TRBJ2-5	TGTGCCAGCAGCTCCCAAACAGGGATGGAGACCCAGTACTTC	CASSSQTGMETQYF
TRBD2	TRBV11-2	NA	TRBJ2-7	TGTGCCAGCAGTGACCTAGCGGGGGGGCAGGAGCAGTACTTC	CASSDLAGGQEQYF
TRBD1	TRBV7-2	NA	TRBJ1-5	TGTGCCAGCAGCTACTTGACAGGGACGGGGCAGCCCCAGCATTTT	CASSYLTGTGQPQHF
NA	TRBV20-1	NA	TRBJ2-6	TGCAGTGCTCCAACGGGACACGTCTCTGGGGCCAACGTCCTGACTTTC	CSAPTGHVSGANVLTF
NA	TRBV3-1	NA	TRBJ1-2	TGTGCCAGCAGCCAAGATAAGCGAAACTATGGCTACACCTTC	CASSQDKRNYGYTF
TRBD1	TRBV3-1	NA	TRBJ1-2	TGTGCCAGCAGCCCATCAAGGACAGGGAGCTATGGCTACACCTTC	CASSPSRTGSYGYTF
NA	TRBV12-3/TRBV12-4	once	TRBJ2-1	TGTGCCAGCAGTCCAGCTCCGGGGCCGTACAATGAGCAGTTCTTC	CASSPAPGPYNEQFF
NA	TRBV7-2	NA	TRBJ2-7	TGTGCCAGCAGCCCGCAGGGGCGATCCTACGAGCAGTACTTC	CASSPQGRSYEQYF
NA	TRBV29-1	NA	TRBJ2-7	TGCAGCGTTGAAGCAGGGGTCTCCGAGCAGTACTTC	CSVEAGVSEQYF
NA	TRBV19	once	TRBJ1-1	TGTGCCAGTAGTCCCCTGGGCAGGGTGTTCACTGAAGCTTTCTTT	CASSPLGRVFTEAFF
NA	TRBV6-2/TRBV6-3	NA	TRBJ1-6	TGTGCCAGCAGCGAACGAGGGAGGAAGAGCTCCTATAATTCACCCCTCCACTTT	CASSERGRKSSYNSPLHF
TRBD1	TRBV9	NA	TRBJ2-3	TGTGCCAGCAGCGAACGCAGGGGGCCAGGAGATACGCAGTATTTT	CASSERRGPGDTQYF
TRBD2	TRBV4-1	once	TRBJ2-1	TGCGCCAGCAGCCAAGATCTCGGGGGGGCCGAAGCCGATGAGCAGTTCTTC	CASSQDLGGAEADEQFF
NA	TRBV29-1	once	TRBJ1-5	TGCAGCGTTGAAGGGGGGGTAGGTCAGCCCCAGCATTTT	CSVEGGVGQPQHF
NA	TRBV12-3/TRBV12-4	NA	TRBJ2-3	TGTGCCAGCAGTTTAAGGACAGTAGGCGATACGCAGTATTTT	CASSLRTVGDTQYF
NA	TRBV5-5	NA	TRBJ2-3	TGTGCCAGCAGCTTGGTAGGGGTTCGGGCAGATACGCAGTATTTT	CASSLVGVRADTQYF
NA	TRBV3-1	once	TRBJ2-2	TGTGCCAGCAGCCAAGTTCTCGCCAGGCGATACACCGGGGAGCTGTTTTTT	CASSQVLARRYTGELFF
TRBD2	TRBV7-2	NA	TRBJ2-5	TGTGCCAGCAGTTTAGCGGGGGTCGGGACCCAGTACTTC	CASSLAGVGTQYF
NA	TRBV20-1	NA	TRBJ1-1	TGCAGTGCCGACCAGGATCAGGTTCCGCGAACTGAAGCTTTCTTT	CSADQDQVPRTEAFF
NA	TRBV7-2	NA	TRBJ2-7	TGTGCCAGCAGCGCAGCCCTGCAGGGGATCTACGAGCAGTACTTC	CASSAALQGIYEQYF
TRBD2	TRBV7-2	NA	TRBJ2-1	TGTGCCAGCAGCCGGGGACTAGCGGGTGATGTCTCCTACAATGAGCAGTTCTTC	CASSRGLAGDVSYNEQFF
NA	TRBV30	NA	TRBJ2-5	TGTGCCTGGAGCCATCTCGCGGAGACCCAGTACTTC	CAWSHLAETQYF
NA	TRBV12-3/TRBV12-4	NA	TRBJ2-7	TGTGCCAGCAGTTCCAGGGTTGAAGAGCAGTACTTC	CASSSRVEEQYF
NA	TRBV29-1	NA	TRBJ2-1	TGCAGCGTTGGTCGGGACTACAATGAGCAGTTCTTC	CSVGRDYNEQFF
NA	TRBV7-9	NA	TRBJ1-6	TGTGCCAGCAGCCCTGGTTATTGGTTCGAGTCCTATAATTCACCCCTCCACTTT	CASSPGYWFESYNSPLHF
NA	TRBV2	NA	TRBJ2-1	TGTGCCAGCAGTGAAGCGCTATCAGGGTGGGGTGAGCAGTTCTTC	CASSEALSGWGEQFF
TRBD2	TRBV7-2	NA	TRBJ2-3	TGTGCCAGCAGCTTAGCGAGCGGGGGGGCTGTAGATACGCAGTATTTT	CASSLASGGAVDTQYF
TRBD1	TRBV5-4	NA	TRBJ2-2	TGTGCCAGCAGCAGGGACAGCCCGAACACCGGGGAGCTGTTTTTT	CASSRDSPNTGELFF
TRBD1	TRBV6-1	NA	TRBJ1-2	TGTGCCAGCACCCGGGACAGAAACTATGGCTACACCTTC	CASTRDRNYGYTF
TRBD1	TRBV19	NA	TRBJ2-2	TGTGCCAGTAGTTCCCGTCCTGAGACAGGGGATAAGTGGGAGCTGTTTTTT	CASSSRPETGDKWELFF
NA	TRBV29-1	NA	TRBJ2-5	TGCAGCGTTGTCGTCTCTCAAGAGACCCAGTACTTC	CSVVVSQETQYF
TRBD1	TRBV19	NA	TRBJ1-5	TGTGCCAGTGCCTCCAAATTAAGAGACAGGGGGTTTTATAGCAATCAGCCCCAGCATTTT	CASASKLRDRGFYSNQPQHF
NA	TRBV20-1	NA	TRBJ1-5	TGCAGTGCTAGTCTTGACAGAGGGAGTTTTAGCAATCAGCCCCAGCATTTT	CSASLDRGSFSNQPQHF
TRBD1	TRBV25-1	NA	TRBJ1-4	TGTGCCAGCAGTGGTACAGGGGGATTTAATGAAAAACTGTTTTTT	CASSGTGGFNEKLFF
TRBD1	TRBV7-2	NA	TRBJ2-5	TGTGCCAGCAGCACCGACAGGGGCGCGTTCTCAGAGACCCAGTACTTC	CASSTDRGAFSETQYF
NA	TRBV5-4	NA	TRBJ2-1	TGTGCCAGCAGCTTGGCCGGCCAGTACAATGAGCAGTTCTTC	CASSLAGQYNEQFF
NA	TRBV5-1	NA	TRBJ2-1	TGCGCCAGCAGGGGGGGTCGCGATGAGCAGTTCTTC	CASRGGRDEQFF
TRBD1	TRBV29-1	NA	TRBJ1-5	TGCAGCGTTGGTGGTCAGGGGGGTCAGCCCCAGCATTTT	CSVGGQGGQPQHF
NA	TRBV2	NA	TRBJ2-1	TGTGCCAGCGCAACCCGGGACAACAATGAGCAGTTCTTC	CASATRDNNEQFF
NA	TRBV15	NA	TRBJ1-5	TGTGCCACCAGCAGAGATGCGGGGTCTAACAATCAGCCCCAGCATTTT	CATSRDAGSNNQPQHF
NA	TRBV3-1	NA	TRBJ2-7	TGTGCCAGCAGCCATGCAGGGTCCTACGAGCAGTACTTC	CASSHAGSYEQYF
NA	TRBV29-1	NA	TRBJ1-5	TGCAGCGTTGGATTATCGAGCAATCAGCCCCAGCATTTT	CSVGLSSNQPQHF